This T cell receptor (beta chain) was profiled in a study of blood T cell repertoires in COVID-19 (TCRdb year 2020). About the investigation overall: Collaborator samples came from the United States, Italy and Spain and covered acute and convalescent phases of COVID-19. The material from the prospective study consisted of cDNA or gDNA derived from T cells, B-cell-depleted T cells, or PBMCs. Subjects who had been exposed to COVID-19, were actively infected with it, or had recovered from it provided the deeply sampled blood TCRbeta repertoires that made up the dataset. The repertoires were released in a freely available public database intended as a resource for research on the immune response to SARS-CoV-2. The samples were drawn from two sources: the first 160 participants of the ongoing ImmuneRACE study, and 1,200 or so subjects contributed by 6 global collaborators. The sample metadata nearly always contained a de-identified subject ID, COVID-19 status, age in years and sex. Where available, HLA class I and class II types were obtained from metadata supplied by the sample provider rather than from assay-based typing. The study at large found these results: Clinical and demographic metadata were provided uncurated, with the amount varying by source and participant.

Participants in the prospective study were enrolled through a virtual design, were aged roughly 18 to 100 years, and lived in some 24 United States geographic areas. Cohort assignment in the prospective study relied on participant-reported clinical history from a screening survey and a study questionnaire. Mobile phlebotomists in the prospective study collected whole blood, serum and a nasopharyngeal or oropharyngeal swab from every participant. Prospective study participants could optionally give additional blood draws and questionnaires over a roughly two-month period. Before DNA extraction, blood samples from the prospective study were shipped at room temperature or frozen. On this clone: Its antigen remains undetermined. The sample holds no much larger clone one base away, and base qualities are not on file.

TCRbeta CDR3 regions were amplified from genomic DNA using the immunoSEQ Assay, a bias-controlled multiplex PCR. The published analysis was carried out like this. The number of nucleated cells in each sample was estimated from the amplification of reference gene primers within the assay. To quantify the absolute abundance of each unique TCRbeta CDR3 rearrangement, sequence reads were collapsed and filtered. Productive Simpson clonality was computed per sample as the square root of Simpson's diversity index over productive rearrangements. Imported from immuneACCESS, the table was reduced by TCRdb to in-frame sequences with V and J called. These copies leave out some clones; in studies compared against another copy, an unresolved V gene accounts for under half, and the cause of the remainder is not known. That table is the source of V, J and clone size, and D and trimming were worked out from the DNA. The sample has a few hundred thousand clones on record, roughly 80% of them singletons. The top ten clonotypes cover roughly 1.3% of the sample.

Sequencing was done on a sample of PBMCs or T cells enriched from blood (not recorded which). The sequence was collected from a woman in her thirties or forties with acute COVID-19.

The nucleotide sequence is TGTGCCAGCAGCTTAGGTCGGACTAGGGGCACAGATACGCAGTATTTT. Protein translation: CASSLGRTRGTDTQYF. This receptor chain uses TRBV7-9 and TRBJ2-3, with 7 middle bases fitting TRBD2. For this chain, trimming is 1 base at the V end and 1 base at the J end, and the number of junction bases without a gene match is 5. Inclusive of the bounding cysteine and phenylalanine, the CDR3 is 16 residues long. The entry retains the CDR3 DNA only, 48 bases that are in frame from base 1. The germline V gene (reference sequence) supplies CDR1 SEHNR and CDR2 FQNEAQ.